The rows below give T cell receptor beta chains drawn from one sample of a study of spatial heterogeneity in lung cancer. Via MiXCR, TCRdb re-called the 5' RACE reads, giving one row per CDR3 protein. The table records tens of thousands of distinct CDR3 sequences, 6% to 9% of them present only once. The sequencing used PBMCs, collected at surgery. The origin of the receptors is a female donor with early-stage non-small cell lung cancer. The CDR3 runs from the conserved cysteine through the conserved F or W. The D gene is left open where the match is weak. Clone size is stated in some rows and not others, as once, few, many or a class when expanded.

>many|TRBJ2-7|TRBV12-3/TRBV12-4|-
CASSFSGYEQYF
TGTGCCAGCAGTTTCTCGGGTTACGAGCAGTACTTC
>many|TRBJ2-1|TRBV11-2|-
CASSLPSNEQFF
TGTGCCAGCAGCTTACCCTCCAATGAGCAGTTCTTC
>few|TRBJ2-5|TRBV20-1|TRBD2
CSARALLAGYRQETQYF
TGCAGTGCTAGAGCCTTACTAGCGGGGTACCGCCAAGAGACCCAGTACTTC
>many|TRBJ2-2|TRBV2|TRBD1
CASRPDRGTGELFF
TGTGCCAGCAGGCCCGACAGGGGCACCGGGGAGCTGTTTTTT
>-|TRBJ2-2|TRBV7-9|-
CASSRQVTGELFF
TGTGCCAGCAGCCGACAGGTTACCGGGGAGCTGTTTTTT
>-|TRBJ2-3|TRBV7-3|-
CASSPRTPPDTQYF
TGTGCCAGCAGCCCACGGACCCCGCCGGATACGCAGTATTTT
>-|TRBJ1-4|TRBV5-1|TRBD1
CASSAGTDEKLFF
TGCGCCAGCAGCGCCGGGACAGATGAAAAACTGTTTTTT
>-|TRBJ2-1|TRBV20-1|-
CSAPGSSINEQFF
TGCAGTGCCCCGGGGAGTTCGATCAATGAGCAGTTCTTC
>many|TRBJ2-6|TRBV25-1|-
CASSAGRSSGANVLTF
TGTGCCAGCAGTGCGGGACGGAGCTCTGGGGCCAACGTCCTGACTTTC
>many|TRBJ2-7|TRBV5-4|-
CASSVLGTRFPYEQYF
TGTGCCAGCAGCGTACTTGGTACTAGATTCCCCTACGAGCAGTACTTC
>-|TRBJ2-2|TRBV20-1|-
CSATWAGSHTGELFF
TGCAGTGCTACGTGGGCGGGGAGCCACACCGGGGAGCTGTTTTTT
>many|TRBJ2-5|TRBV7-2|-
CASSLAGDKETQYF
TGTGCCAGCAGCTTAGCAGGGGACAAGGAGACCCAGTACTTC
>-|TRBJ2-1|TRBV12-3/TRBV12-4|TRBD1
CASRTGMWNEQFF
TGTGCCAGCAGGACAGGGATGTGGAATGAGCAGTTCTTC
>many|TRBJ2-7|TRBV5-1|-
CASTPGPSYEQYF
TGCGCCAGCACCCCAGGCCCTTCCTACGAGCAGTACTTC
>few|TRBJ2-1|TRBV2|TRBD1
CASSRRDRGVNEQFF
TGTGCCAGCAGTCGAAGGGACAGGGGGGTCAATGAGCAGTTCTTC
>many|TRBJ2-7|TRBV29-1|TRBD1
CSARKTGGEEQYF
TGCAGCGCCCGTAAGACAGGGGGCGAGGAGCAGTACTTC
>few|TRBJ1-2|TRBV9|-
CATDGSYGYTF
TGTGCCACCGACGGATCCTATGGCTACACCTTC
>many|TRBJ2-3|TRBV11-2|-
CASSHRSFTDTQYF
TGTGCCAGCAGCCATAGGTCATTCACAGATACGCAGTATTTT
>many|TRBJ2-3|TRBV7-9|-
CASSLILIGTDTQYF
TGTGCCAGCAGCCTCATCCTTATCGGCACAGATACGCAGTATTTT
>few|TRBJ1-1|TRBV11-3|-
CASSLDGADTEAFF
TGTGCCAGCAGCTTAGATGGGGCAGACACTGAAGCTTTCTTT
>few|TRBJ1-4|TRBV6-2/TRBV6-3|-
CASSWDARSEKLFF
TGTGCCAGCAGTTGGGACGCACGATCTGAAAAACTGTTTTTT
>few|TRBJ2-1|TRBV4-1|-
CASSQGMGVEFF
TGCGCCAGCAGCCAAGGAATGGGGGTAGAGTTCTTC
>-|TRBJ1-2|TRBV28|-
CASSPGGRIYGYTF
TGTGCCAGCAGCCCCGGTGGGCGGATCTATGGCTACACCTTC
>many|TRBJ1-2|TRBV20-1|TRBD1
CSAIPDRRTKNYGYTF
TGCAGTGCTATTCCGGACAGGAGAACTAAGAACTATGGCTACACCTTC
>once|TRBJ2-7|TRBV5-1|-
CASSLRSGHEQYF
TGCGCCAGCAGCTTGCGGTCAGGGCACGAGCAGTACTTC
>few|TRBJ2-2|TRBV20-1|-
CSAGGAGELFF
TGCAGTGCTGGTGGGGCCGGGGAGCTGTTTTTT
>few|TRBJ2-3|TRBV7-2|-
CASSLNLKGTDTQYF
TGTGCCAGCAGCTTAAACCTCAAGGGGACAGATACGCAGTATTTT
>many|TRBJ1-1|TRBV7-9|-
CASSFGGHTEAFF
TGTGCCAGCAGCTTCGGGGGCCACACTGAAGCTTTCTTT
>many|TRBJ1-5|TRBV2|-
CASSEAKPRVPQHF
TGTGCCAGCAGTGAAGCGAAGCCCAGAGTTCCCCAGCATTTT
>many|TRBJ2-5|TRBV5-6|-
CASSLEKTQYF
TGTGCCAGCAGCTTGGAGAAGACCCAGTACTTC
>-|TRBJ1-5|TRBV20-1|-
CSARGVIGRAGNQPQHF
TGCAGTGCTAGAGGGGTAATAGGCAGGGCGGGCAATCAGCCCCAGCATTTT
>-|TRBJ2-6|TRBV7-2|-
CTSSRPGAGANVLTF
TGTACCAGCAGCAGACCAGGAGCTGGGGCCAACGTCCTGACTTTC
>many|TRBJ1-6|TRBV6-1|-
CASSEARGTRGSPLHF
TGTGCCAGCAGTGAAGCGCGCGGGACACGGGGTTCACCCCTCCACTTT
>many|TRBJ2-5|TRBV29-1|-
CSVGRGPPDSQYF
TGCAGCGTCGGGCGGGGGCCTCCCGACTCCCAGTACTTC
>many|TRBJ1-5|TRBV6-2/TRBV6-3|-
CASSYGRGAWRNQPQHF
TGTGCCAGCAGTTACGGTCGGGGGGCTTGGCGCAATCAGCCCCAGCATTTT
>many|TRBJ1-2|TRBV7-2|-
CASSLGHSNYGYTF
TGTGCCAGCAGCTTAGGTCACTCGAACTATGGCTACACCTTC
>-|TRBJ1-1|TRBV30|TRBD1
CAWSAGTGGYEGEAFF
TGTGCCTGGTCCGCCGGGACAGGGGGCTACGAGGGTGAAGCTTTCTTT
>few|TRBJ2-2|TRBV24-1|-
CATSVSGRYTGELFF
TGTGCCACCAGTGTATCGGGGAGGTACACCGGGGAGCTGTTTTTT
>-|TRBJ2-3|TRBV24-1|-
CATSDSVDTQYF
TGTGCCACCAGTGATTCGGTGGATACGCAGTATTTT
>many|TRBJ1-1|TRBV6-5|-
CASSYSNRVTEAFF
TGTGCCAGCAGTTACTCGAACAGGGTTACTGAAGCTTTCTTT
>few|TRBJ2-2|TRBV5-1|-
CASSLRSGADTGELFF
TGCGCCAGCAGCTTGAGGTCCGGCGCGGACACCGGGGAGCTGTTTTTT
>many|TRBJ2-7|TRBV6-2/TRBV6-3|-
CASSWPLSEQYF
TGTGCCAGCAGTTGGCCCCTAAGCGAGCAGTACTTC
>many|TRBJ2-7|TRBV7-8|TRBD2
CASSFAGVSYEQYF
TGTGCCAGCAGCTTTGCGGGGGTCTCCTACGAGCAGTACTTC
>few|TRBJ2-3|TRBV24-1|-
CATSARGSSDTQYF
TGTGCCACCAGTGCCAGGGGTTCGTCAGATACGCAGTATTTT
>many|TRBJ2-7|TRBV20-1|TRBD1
CSARPLGQGRPYEQYF
TGCAGTGCTAGACCCCTCGGACAGGGTCGTCCCTACGAGCAGTACTTC
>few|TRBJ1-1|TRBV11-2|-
CASSLERGLNTEAFF
TGTGCCAGCAGCTTAGAGAGAGGATTGAACACTGAAGCTTTCTTT
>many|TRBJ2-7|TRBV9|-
CASSRGHYEQYF
TGTGCCAGCAGCCGGGGACACTACGAGCAGTACTTC
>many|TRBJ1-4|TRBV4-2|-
CASSQGLESNEKLFF
TGTGCCAGCAGCCAAGGGCTTGAGTCCAATGAAAAACTGTTTTTT